Listed here are 28 T cell receptor beta chains from one sample, sequenced in a study of blood T cell repertoires in COVID-19. Using immunoSEQ multiplex PCR, the repertoire was profiled, and TCRdb retains in-frame clones only, with some absent. The sample has approximately 110,000 clones; around four fifths are singletons. Sample: peripheral blood. All receptors derive from a woman in her fifties or sixties with acute or convalescent COVID-19.

The chain employs TRBV19 and TRBJ2-3; 7 positions match TRBD2. Germline V lookup: CDR1 LNHDA, CDR2 SQIVND (reference sequence). V lost 7 bases to trimming and J lost 1 base; unmatched junction nucleotides: 2. The CDR3 is 13 amino acids. The CDR3, as DNA: TGTGCCAGTAACCTAGCGGGCACAGATACGCAGTATTTT. Its translation is CASNLAGTDTQYF.

This sequence joins TRBV5-1 and TRBJ2-7; 9 bases are shared with TRBD1. Germline assignment: CDR1 SGHRS and CDR2 YFSETQ. CDR3 size: 13 residues. Losses at the gene ends were 4 bases for V and 6 bases for J; bases not matched to a gene: 5. The CDR3 coding sequence is TGCGCCAGCAGCGGGACAGGGAATTCCGAGCAGTACTTC. It translates to CASSGTGNSEQYF.

The J gene is TRBJ2-3, the V gene TRBV5-1; perhaps TRBD1 as D (6 bases). Germline CDR1 SGHRS, CDR2 YFSETQ. This CDR3 contains 15 residues. Trimming took off 3 bases at V and 1 base at J, with 12 bases between the two ends. The CDR3 reads CASSWGHGGTDTQYF. CDR3 sequence (DNA): TGCGCCAGCAGCTGGGGGCACGGAGGCACAGATACGCAGTATTTT. The variable domain in full, with the rest retrieved from reference TRBV5-1 and TRBJ2-3, is KAGVTQTPRYLIKTRGQQVTLSCSPISGHRSVSWYQQTPGQGLQFLFEYFSETQRNKGNFPGRFSGRQFSNSRSEMNVSTLELGDSALYLCASSWGHGGTDTQYFGPGTRLTVL.

This clone has just a few counts. Additional DNA sequences in this sample encode the identical CDR3. The V call is TRBV7-2, the J call TRBJ1-5; D may be TRBD1 (5 bases). The germline V gene encodes CDR1 SGHTA and CDR2 FQGNSA. The CDR3 is 13 amino acids. V lost 3 bases and J 7 bases, leaving 10 bases between the germline ends. The CDR3 reads CASSFSGSQPQHF. DNA for the CDR3: TGTGCCAGCAGCTTCTCAGGGTCGCAGCCCCAGCATTTT. Looking up the rest from reference TRBV7-2 and TRBJ1-5 gives the full variable domain: GAGVSQSPSNKVTEKGKDVELRCDPISGHTALYWYRQSLGQGLEFLIYFQGNSAPDKSGLPSDRFSAERTGGSVSTLTIQRTQQEDSAVYLCASSFSGSQPQHFGDGTRLSIL.

As for this clone: Other DNA sequences in this sample translate to the same CDR3. The chain joins TRBV24-1 to TRBJ1-1; D remains unclear. The CDR3 runs 12 residues. V was trimmed by 4 bases and J by 4 bases, leaving 6 bases between them. Germline lookup yields CDR1 KGHDR and CDR2 SFDVKD. In DNA, the CDR3 is TGTGCCACCAGTGACCCAGGCACTGAAGCTTTCTTT. It yields the protein CATSDPGTEAFF.

This chain joins TRBV7-3 and TRBJ2-7; D perhaps matches TRBD2 (6 bases). This CDR3 has 12 amino acids. Germline V gene lookup returns CDR1 SGHTA and CDR2 FQGTGA. V shed 3 bases and J shed 6 bases, with 9 bases lying between them. This CDR3 is CASSLMEGEQYF. The CDR3 DNA reads TGTGCCAGCAGCTTGATGGAGGGCGAGCAGTACTTC.

J is TRBJ2-3 and V is TRBV5-1; 10 positions match TRBD1. The V gene end was trimmed by 9 bases and the J gene end by 7 bases; junction bases not matched to a gene: 11. Germline CDR1 reads SGHRS; CDR2 reads YFSETQ. This CDR3 comprises 14 residues. The CDR3 DNA reads TGCGCCAACCCCCTAGACAGGGGGCAAAATACGCAGTATTTT. Its protein is CANPLDRGQNTQYF.

This rearrangement joins TRBV6-5 to TRBJ1-2; tentatively, D is TRBD1 (6 bases). Germline V CDR1 and CDR2: MNHEY, SVGAGI. There are 15 residues in the CDR3. Deletions cut 2 bases from V and 6 bases from J, with 16 bases between. In nucleotides, the CDR3 is TGTGCCAGCAGTTACGATGAGACAGGCCCGGATGGCTACACCTTC. Translated, it gives CASSYDETGPDGYTF.

The chain links TRBV5-1 to TRBJ2-7, with 7 bases that match TRBD1. CDR1 and CDR2 from the germline V gene are SGHRS and YFSETQ. This CDR3 is built from 15 residues. V was pared by 4 bases and J by 0 bases, with 7 bases of the junction left unmatched. CDR3 region: CASSPTGVSSYEQYF. Written as DNA, the CDR3 is TGCGCCAGCAGCCCCACAGGGGTTAGCTCCTACGAGCAGTACTTC.

The chain carries TRBV4-2 and TRBJ2-3; 11 positions match TRBD2. The V gene end was trimmed by 4 bases and the J gene end by 0 bases; junction bases not matched to a gene: 6. CDR1 is LGHNA, CDR2 YNFKEQ, per germline. The CDR3 spans 17 residues. The CDR3, as DNA: TGTGCCAGCAGCCGGGCCGGGACTAGCGGTAGCACAGATACGCAGTATTTT. This codes for CASSRAGTSGSTDTQYF.

The chain is built from TRBV28 and TRBJ1-3; D uncertain. This CDR3 contains 14 residues. Germline V gene sequence: CDR1 MDHEN, CDR2 SYDVKM. Trimming cost V 2 bases and J 6 bases, with 11 bases left between them. The DNA of the CDR3 is TGTGCCAGCAGTTTACTATATGGAGAAAACACCATATATTTT. It codes for CASSLLYGENTIYF.

The chain uses TRBV30 and TRBJ1-4; D is possibly TRBD1 (5 bases). The length of the CDR3 is 13 residues. V was trimmed by 3 bases and J by 11 bases, leaving 16 bases between them. Germline CDR1 is GTSNPN and CDR2 is SVGIG (reference sequence). DNA for the CDR3: TGTGCCTGGAGCCGGGGGGGAGAAGAGAAACTGTTTTTT. It is translated as CAWSRGGEEKLFF.

The chain is built from TRBV5-1 and TRBJ1-4, with D tentatively TRBD1 (6 bases). Trimming cost V 1 base and J 0 bases, with 10 bases left between them. This CDR3 spans 16 amino acids. The V gene's germline CDR1 is SGHRS and CDR2 YFSETQ. The CDR3: CASSLTGWTTNEKLFF. The DNA of the CDR3 is TGCGCCAGCAGCTTGACAGGGTGGACAACTAATGAAAAACTGTTTTTT. The complete variable domain, with remaining parts taken from reference TRBV5-1 and TRBJ1-4, reads KAGVTQTPRYLIKTRGQQVTLSCSPISGHRSVSWYQQTPGQGLQFLFEYFSETQRNKGNFPGRFSGRQFSNSRSEMNVSTLELGDSALYLCASSLTGWTTNEKLFFGSGTQLSVL.

This clone appeared once. The genes are TRBV5-1 and TRBJ2-1; tentatively, D is TRBD2 (6 bases). Deletions cut 3 bases from V and 3 bases from J, with 10 bases between. The CDR3 extends over 14 amino acids. Germline V gene lookup returns CDR1 SGHRS and CDR2 YFSETQ. In nucleotides, the CDR3 is TGCGCCAGCAGCTCTGACGGGGGCTACAATGAGCAGTTCTTC. Translated, it gives CASSSDGGYNEQFF.

The rearrangement joins TRBV28 to TRBJ1-6; TRBD1 matches 10 bases. Trimming cost V 6 bases and J 10 bases; bases outside gene matches: 12. The CDR3 totals 16 residues. Germline V CDR1 and CDR2: MDHEN, SYDVKM. CDR3 coding DNA: TGTGCCAGCAGGGACAGGGGACAGGGGAGTCGGTCACCCCTCCACTTT. Amino acid sequence: CASRDRGQGSRSPLHF.

CDR3 sequence (DNA): TGTGCCAGCAGCTTAGACAGGGTTATGTACACTGAAGCTTTCTTT. It yields the protein CASSLDRVMYTEAFF. This chain connects TRBV7-8 to TRBJ1-1, with a possible D match to TRBD1 (6 bases). CDR3 length: 15 amino acids. CDR1 is SGHVS, CDR2 FQNEAQ, per germline. V dropped 1 base and J dropped 3 bases, with 12 bases sitting between them.

The chain links TRBV5-6 to TRBJ1-2; unclear D gene. V lost 1 base, J lost 4 bases, and 14 bases lay in between. Germline lookup yields CDR1 SGHDT and CDR2 YYEEEE. The length of the CDR3 is 15 residues. As DNA, the CDR3 is TGTGCCAGCAGCTTGTACGAGACTGAAATCTATGGCTACACCTTC. This codes for CASSLYETEIYGYTF.

The chain uses TRBV9 and TRBJ2-1; 7 nucleotides agree with TRBD2. J gave up 3 bases and V 0 bases, and 9 bases lay outside the gene matches. The CDR3 is 17 amino acids. Germline V lookup: CDR1 SGDLS, CDR2 YYNGEE. The CDR3 DNA sequence: TGTGCCAGCAGCGTAGCACCGACGGGGGGATTCTACAATGAGCAGTTCTTC. It yields the protein CASSVAPTGGFYNEQFF.

The chain carries TRBV2 and TRBJ2-3, with a possible D match to TRBD2 (6 bases). The V and J ends lost 6 bases and 6 bases respectively, with 22 bases between them. Germline V lookup: CDR1 SNHLY, CDR2 FYNNEI. The CDR3 totals 16 residues. CDR3 protein: CASSPGLRGGRDTQYF. DNA for the CDR3: TGTGCCAGCAGCCCGGGACTCCGTGGAGGTAGGGATACGCAGTATTTT.

J is TRBJ2-5 and V is TRBV3-1 (or the pseudogene TRBV3-2), with D tentatively TRBD1 (6 bases). The germline gives CDR1 LGHDT, CDR2 YNNKEL (reference sequence). V was trimmed by 7 bases and J by 5 bases, leaving 20 bases between them. The CDR3 loop spans 15 amino acids. CDR3 sequence reads: CASTSEVQRGETQYF. The DNA for the CDR3 is TGTGCCAGCACCTCAGAAGTTCAGAGGGGGGAGACCCAGTACTTC.

This clone occurred once. CDR3 bases: TGTGCCAGCAGTCAAGGGACTAGCTCCAATGAGCAGTTCTTC. Residues: CASSQGTSSNEQFF. This chain joins TRBV6-4 and TRBJ2-1, with 9 bases identical to TRBD2. The germline CDR1 and CDR2 sequences are MRHNA and SNTAGT. The trim removed 5 bases at V and 6 bases at J, leaving 5 bases unmatched. CDR3 size: 14 residues.

The chain couples TRBV27 to TRBJ2-1, with D maybe TRBD1 (5 bases). The CDR3 spans 13 residues. The germline gives CDR1 MNHEY, CDR2 SMNVEV (reference sequence). V was pared by 6 bases and J by 8 bases, with 14 bases between. The CDR3 spells CASRTTVRDEQFF. For the CDR3, the DNA is TGTGCCAGCAGGACGACAGTTCGCGATGAGCAGTTCTTC.

A word on this clone: This same CDR3 is encoded by further DNA sequences in the sample. The CDR3 region is CAWSVLGTGELFF. CDR3 nucleotides: TGTGCCTGGAGTGTGCTCGGCACCGGGGAGCTGTTTTTT. The chain uses TRBV30 and TRBJ2-2; D is ambiguous. The CDR3 is made up of 13 amino acids. Germline V gene lookup returns CDR1 GTSNPN and CDR2 SVGIG (reference sequence). The ends were cut back, 0 bases at V and 4 bases at J, with 6 bases in the middle.

This clone was observed a single time. This sequence joins TRBV27 and TRBJ2-7; TRBD2 agrees at 11 bases. The CDR3 contains 15 residues. V was clipped by 6 bases and J by 1 base; unmatched bases: 5. The germline V gene encodes CDR1 MNHEY and CDR2 SMNVEV (reference sequence). The chain's CDR3 is CASRKTSGVSYEQYF. CDR3 coding DNA: TGTGCCAGCAGAAAGACTAGCGGGGTGTCCTACGAGCAGTACTTC.

The chain joins TRBV28 to TRBJ2-7, with TRBD2 identical over 9 bases. This CDR3 has 14 amino acids. Germline lookup yields CDR1 MDHEN and CDR2 SYDVKM. The J segment lost 6 bases and the V segment lost 7 bases, leaving 10 bases of the junction unmatched. CDR3 amino acids: CASNNGLAGREQYF. In DNA, the CDR3 is TGTGCCAGCAATAACGGGCTAGCGGGACGCGAGCAGTACTTC.

A single count supports this clone. The CDR3 here is CASSITGGVETQYF. CDR3 bases: TGTGCCAGCAGCATTACAGGGGGCGTAGAGACCCAGTACTTC. The chain couples TRBV11-3 to TRBJ2-5; 9 bases match TRBD1. Germline V CDR1 and CDR2: SGHNT, YENEEA. With V trimmed by 5 bases and J by 4 bases, 5 bases remained unmatched. The CDR3 extends over 14 amino acids. The whole variable domain, remainder taken from reference TRBV11-3 and TRBJ2-5, is EAGVVQSPRYKIIEKKQPVAFWCNPISGHNTLYWYLQNLGQGPELLIRYENEEAVDDSQLPKDRFSAERLKGVDSTLKIQPAELGDSAVYLCASSITGGVETQYFGPGTRLLVL.

This clone turned up a few times. The chain has TRBV7-2 and TRBJ1-3; the D gene is possibly TRBD1 (6 bases). Trimming removed 5 bases from V and 0 bases from J, with 14 bases in between. CDR3 length: 16 residues. Germline V gene sequence: CDR1 SGHTA, CDR2 FQGNSA. CDR3 bases: TGTGCCAGCAGCGTCAGGGGTCAGAGCTCTGGAAACACCATATATTTT. This codes for CASSVRGQSSGNTIYF.

The rearrangement joins TRBV2 to TRBJ2-7, with 11 bases matching TRBD2. Germline CDR1 and CDR2: SNHLY and FYNNEI. This CDR3 region has 15 residues. J gave up 2 bases and V 6 bases, and 6 bases lay outside the gene matches. CDR3 loop: CASSRGLAGTYEQYF. The CDR3 nucleotides are TGTGCCAGCAGCCGAGGACTAGCGGGCACCTACGAGCAGTACTTC.